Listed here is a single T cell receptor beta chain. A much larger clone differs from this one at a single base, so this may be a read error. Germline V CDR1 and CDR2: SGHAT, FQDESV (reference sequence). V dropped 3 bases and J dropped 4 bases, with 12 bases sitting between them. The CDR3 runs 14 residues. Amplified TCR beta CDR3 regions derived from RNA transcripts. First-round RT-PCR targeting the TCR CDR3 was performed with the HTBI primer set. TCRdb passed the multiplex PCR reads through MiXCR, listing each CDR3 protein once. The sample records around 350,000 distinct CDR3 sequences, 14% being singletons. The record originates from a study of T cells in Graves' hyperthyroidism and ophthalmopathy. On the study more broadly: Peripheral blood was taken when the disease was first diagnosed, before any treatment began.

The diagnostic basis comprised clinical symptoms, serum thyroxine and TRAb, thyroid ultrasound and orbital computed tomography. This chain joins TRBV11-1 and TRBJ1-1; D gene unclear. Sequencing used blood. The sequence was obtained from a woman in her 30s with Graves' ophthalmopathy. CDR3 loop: CASSFGPSGTEAFF. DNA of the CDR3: TGTGCCAGCAGCTTCGGGCCTTCGGGCACTGAAGCTTTCTTT.